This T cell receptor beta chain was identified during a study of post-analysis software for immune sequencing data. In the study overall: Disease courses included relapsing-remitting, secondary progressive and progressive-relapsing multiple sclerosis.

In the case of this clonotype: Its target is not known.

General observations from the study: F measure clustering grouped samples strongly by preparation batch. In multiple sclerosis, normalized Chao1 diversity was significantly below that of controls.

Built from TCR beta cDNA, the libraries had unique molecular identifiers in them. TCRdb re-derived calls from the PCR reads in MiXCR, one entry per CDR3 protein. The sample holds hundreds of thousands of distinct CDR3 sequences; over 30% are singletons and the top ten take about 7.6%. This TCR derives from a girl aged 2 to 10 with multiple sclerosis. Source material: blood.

The chain's CDR3 is CASSRRTSGRVDNEQFF. The CDR3 DNA is TGTGCCAGCAGCCGTCGGACTAGCGGGAGGGTTGACAATGAGCAGTTCTTC. The chain couples TRBV5-6 to TRBJ2-1; the match to TRBD2 covers 15 bases. CDR3 length equals 17 residues. With V trimmed by 4 bases and J by 5 bases, 7 bases remained unmatched. Looked up from germline, CDR1 is SGHDT and CDR2 is YYEEEE.